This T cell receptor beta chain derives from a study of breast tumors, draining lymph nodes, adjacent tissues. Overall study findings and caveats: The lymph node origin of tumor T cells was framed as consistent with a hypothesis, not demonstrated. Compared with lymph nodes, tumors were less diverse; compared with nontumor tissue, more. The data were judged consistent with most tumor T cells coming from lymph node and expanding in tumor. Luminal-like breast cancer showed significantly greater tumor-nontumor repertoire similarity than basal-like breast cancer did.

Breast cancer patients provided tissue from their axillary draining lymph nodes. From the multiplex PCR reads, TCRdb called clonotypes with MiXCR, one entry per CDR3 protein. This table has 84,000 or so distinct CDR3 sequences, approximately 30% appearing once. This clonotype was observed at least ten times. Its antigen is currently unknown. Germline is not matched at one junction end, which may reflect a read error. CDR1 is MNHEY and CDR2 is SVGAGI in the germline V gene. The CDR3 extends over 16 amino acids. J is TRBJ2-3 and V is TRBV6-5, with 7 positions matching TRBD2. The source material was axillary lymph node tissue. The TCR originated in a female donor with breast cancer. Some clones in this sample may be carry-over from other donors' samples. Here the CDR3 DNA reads TGTGCCAGCAGTCACTCGGACCGGGAGGTCACAGATACGCAGTATTTT. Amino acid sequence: CASSHSDREVTDTQYF.